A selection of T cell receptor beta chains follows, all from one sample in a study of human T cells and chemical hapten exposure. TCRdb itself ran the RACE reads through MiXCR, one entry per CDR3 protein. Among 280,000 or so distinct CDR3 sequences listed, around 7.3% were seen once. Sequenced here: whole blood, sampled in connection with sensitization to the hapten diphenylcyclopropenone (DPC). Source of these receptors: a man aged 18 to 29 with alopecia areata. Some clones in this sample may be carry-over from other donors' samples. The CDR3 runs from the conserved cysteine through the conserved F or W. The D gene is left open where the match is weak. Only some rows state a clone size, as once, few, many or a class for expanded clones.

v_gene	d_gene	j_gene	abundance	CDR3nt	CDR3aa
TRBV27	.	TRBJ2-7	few	TGTGCCAGCAGTTTCAACGGCCCCATCTACGAGCAGTACTTC	CASSFNGPIYEQYF
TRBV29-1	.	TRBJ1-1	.	TGCAGCGTTCTAGGTGGAGAGAACACTGAAGCTTTCTTT	CSVLGGENTEAFF
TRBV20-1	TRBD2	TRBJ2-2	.	TGCAGTGCACGGACTAGTGGGCGCACCGGGGAGCTGTTTTTT	CSARTSGRTGELFF
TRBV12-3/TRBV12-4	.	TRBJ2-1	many	TGTGCCAGCAGTTTAGTGAGGAATGAGCAGTTCTTC	CASSLVRNEQFF
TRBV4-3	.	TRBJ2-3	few	TGCGCCAGCAGCCAAGATGGGTCGGGCGGGGGCACAGATACGCAGTATTTT	CASSQDGSGGGTDTQYF
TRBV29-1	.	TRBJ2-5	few	TGCAGCGCCGTGAGGGGATTGGGAGAGACCCAGTACTTC	CSAVRGLGETQYF
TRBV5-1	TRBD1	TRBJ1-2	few	TGCGCCAGCAGCTTGGAGGACAGGGGAGATGGCTACACCTTC	CASSLEDRGDGYTF
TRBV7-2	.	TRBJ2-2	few	TGTGCCAGCAGCCCGAAAAGGGAGAACACCGGGGAGCTGTTTTTT	CASSPKRENTGELFF
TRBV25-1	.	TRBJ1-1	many	TGTGCCAGCAGTGAAGCAGGGGTTACTGAAGCTTTCTTT	CASSEAGVTEAFF
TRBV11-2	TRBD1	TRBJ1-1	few	TGTGCCAGCAGCCCCACGAGGGGGCCTAAAGGTGAAGCTTTCTTT	CASSPTRGPKGEAFF
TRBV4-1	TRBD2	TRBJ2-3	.	TGCGCCAGCAGCCAAGAACCGGGGGGGTATTTTAGCGGAGATACGCAGTATTTT	CASSQEPGGYFSGDTQYF
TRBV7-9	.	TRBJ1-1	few	TGTGCCAGCAGCTTAGTAATGGGAGACACTGAAGCTTTCTTT	CASSLVMGDTEAFF
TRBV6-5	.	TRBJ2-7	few	TGTGCCAGCAGTTACTCGAGGGAATACTCCTACGAGCAGTACTTC	CASSYSREYSYEQYF
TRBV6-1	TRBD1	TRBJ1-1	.	TGTGCCAGCAGTGGAGAGACAGGGTCCACTGAAGCTTTCTTT	CASSGETGSTEAFF
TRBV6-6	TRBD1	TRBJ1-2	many	TGTGCCAGCAGTGACCCCTTTTCGACAGGGTACTATGGCTACACCTTC	CASSDPFSTGYYGYTF
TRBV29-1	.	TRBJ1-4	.	TGCAGCGCCACTGATCAGGGTGCGTCTAATGAAAAACTGTTTTTT	CSATDQGASNEKLFF
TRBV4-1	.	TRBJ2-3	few	TGCGCCAGCAGCCAAGCAGTTCGCACAGATACGCAGTATTTT	CASSQAVRTDTQYF
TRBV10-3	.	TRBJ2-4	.	TGTGCCATCAAGGACGGGGCGGACATTCAGTACTTC	CAIKDGADIQYF
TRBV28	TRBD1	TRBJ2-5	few	TGTGCCAGCAGTTTGACAGGGCACCAAGAGACCCAGTACTTC	CASSLTGHQETQYF
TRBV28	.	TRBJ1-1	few	TGTGCCAGCAGTGGGAGCACTGAAGCTTTCTTT	CASSGSTEAFF
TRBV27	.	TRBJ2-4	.	TGTGCCAGCAGTTACCTCGACGGGTTAGCCAAAAACATTCAGTACTTC	CASSYLDGLAKNIQYF
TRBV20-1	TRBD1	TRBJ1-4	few	TGCAGTGCTGGGACAGGGGGAGTCACTAATGAAAAACTGTTTTTT	CSAGTGGVTNEKLFF
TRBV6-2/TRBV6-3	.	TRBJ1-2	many	TGTGCCAGCAGTCGAAAACAGGGAAGCTATGGCTACACCTTC	CASSRKQGSYGYTF
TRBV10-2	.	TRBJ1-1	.	TGCGCCAGCAGTGAGTTGAGGGGTACTGAAGCTTTCTTT	CASSELRGTEAFF
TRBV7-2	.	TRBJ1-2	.	TGTGCCAGCAGCTTAGACATACAGGATTACTATGGCTACACCTTC	CASSLDIQDYYGYTF
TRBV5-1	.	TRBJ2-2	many	TGCGCCAGCAGCTCGGTAGGGACCGGGGAGCTGTTTTTT	CASSSVGTGELFF
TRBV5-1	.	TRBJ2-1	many	TGCGCCAGCAGCTTGCTTGCCAGTAACAATGAGCAGTTCTTC	CASSLLASNNEQFF
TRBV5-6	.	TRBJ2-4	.	TGTGCCAGCAGCTTGGCCGCGAAAGGACTGAAGCAAAACATTCAGTACTTC	CASSLAAKGLKQNIQYF
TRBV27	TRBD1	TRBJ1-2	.	TGTGTCAGCAAGGGACAGGGAGGGTATGTAGGCGGCTACACCTTC	CVSKGQGGYVGGYTF
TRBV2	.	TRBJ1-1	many	TGTGCCAGCAGCATCAGCATGAACACTGAAGCTTTCTTT	CASSISMNTEAFF
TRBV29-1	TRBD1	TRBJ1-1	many	TGCAGCGTGGGACAGGTGGTAGGGGCTGAAGCTTTCTTT	CSVGQVVGAEAFF
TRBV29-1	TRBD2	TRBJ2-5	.	TGCAGCGTCGCAGCTAGCGGGGGGCAAGAGACCCAGTACTTC	CSVAASGGQETQYF
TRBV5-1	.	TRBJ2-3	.	TGCGCCAGCAGCTTGTTTACGGGAAATAGAGATACGCAGTATTTT	CASSLFTGNRDTQYF
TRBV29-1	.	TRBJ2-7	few	TGCAGCGTTGAAGTAGCGGATGCCTACGAGCAGTACTTC	CSVEVADAYEQYF
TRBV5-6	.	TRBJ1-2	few	TGTGCCAGCAGCTTGAGACGGTCCGGGACGGCCCTTTCTAACTATGGCTACACCTTC	CASSLRRSGTALSNYGYTF
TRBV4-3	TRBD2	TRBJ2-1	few	TGCGCCAGCAGCCAAGATGCTAGCGGGGGGGCCAATGAGCAGTTCTTC	CASSQDASGGANEQFF
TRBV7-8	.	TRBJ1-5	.	TGTGCCAGCAGCCCAGGTCCGTGGAGCAATCAGCCCCAGCATTTT	CASSPGPWSNQPQHF
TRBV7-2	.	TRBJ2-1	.	TGTGCCAGCAGCTTCACGGTAAGCTCCTACAATGAGCAGTTCTTC	CASSFTVSSYNEQFF
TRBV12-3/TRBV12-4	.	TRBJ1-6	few	TGTGCCAGCAGTTTGATAGGTCATAATTCACCCCTCCACTTT	CASSLIGHNSPLHF
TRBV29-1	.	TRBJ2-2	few	TGCAGCGTTGAAGATCTACAGAAGGGATCGAGGGTCGGGGAGCTGTTTTTT	CSVEDLQKGSRVGELFF
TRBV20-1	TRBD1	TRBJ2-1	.	TGCAGTGCTAGGGACAGGGGTTTTGGTGAGCAGTTCTTC	CSARDRGFGEQFF
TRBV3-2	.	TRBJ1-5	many	TGTGCCAGAGGGCGTCAGGACCGGTATGGCAATCAGCCCCAGCATTTT	CARGRQDRYGNQPQHF
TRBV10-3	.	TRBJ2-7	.	TGTGCCATCAGTGAACTACAGAGCCTAGTTTACGAGCAGTACTTC	CAISELQSLVYEQYF
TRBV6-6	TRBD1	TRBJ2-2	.	TGTGCCAGCGGGCGGGACAGGGACACCGGGGAGCTGTTTTTT	CASGRDRDTGELFF
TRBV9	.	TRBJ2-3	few	TGTGCCAGCAGCGTAGGTAATAGCGTCGATACGCAGTATTTT	CASSVGNSVDTQYF
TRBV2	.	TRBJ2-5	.	TGTGCCAGCAGTGAGAACAGGCTTGGGACCCAGTACTTC	CASSENRLGTQYF
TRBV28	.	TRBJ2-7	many	TGTGCCAGCAGGAGCTCCTACGAGCAGTACTTC	CASRSSYEQYF